The rows below give T cell receptor beta chains drawn from one sample of a study of T cells after yellow fever vaccination. TCRdb itself ran the 5' RACE reads through MiXCR, one entry per CDR3 protein. The table shows around 310,000 distinct CDR3 sequences, with 4% occurring only once. The sequences come from PBMCs, collected 5 days after the yellow fever booster vaccination. The source of these receptors is a man aged 18 to 30 who received the YFV17D yellow fever vaccine. CDR3s include the opening cysteine and the closing phenylalanine or tryptophan. Clone size appears in some rows only: once, few, many, or a class for an expanded clone.

>few|TRBJ2-7|TRBV5-1
CASSSLTGGGYEQYF
>many|TRBJ2-6|TRBV4-2
CASSQVAGGDGANVLTF
>many|TRBJ2-7|TRBV5-1
CASSLETGWSGEQYF
>few|TRBJ2-5|TRBV20-1
CSASEGLAQQETQYF
>NA|TRBJ1-1|TRBV9
CASSVTGRSEAFF
>many|TRBJ2-3|TRBV6-5
CASSVVAGEGDTQYF
>few|TRBJ2-5|TRBV4-1
CASSRGPRETQYF
>NA|TRBJ2-5|TRBV7-3
CASSLLAGDVETQYF
>NA|TRBJ2-3|TRBV4-3
CASSQGRGASDTQYF
>NA|TRBJ2-7|TRBV7-3
CAPPGSVTYEQYF
>many|TRBJ1-1|TRBV20-1
CSAPRLGRWDTEAFF
>NA|TRBJ2-5|TRBV3-1
CASSQVDGQTQYF
>many|TRBJ2-3|TRBV24-1
CATSSYPGQGYTDTQYF
>many|TRBJ2-5|TRBV11-2
CASRGLSQETQYF
>few|TRBJ2-3|TRBV15
CATSRDLTSTGTQYF
>NA|TRBJ2-1|TRBV5-1
CASSALTSGGAREQFF
>few|TRBJ1-1|TRBV2
CASNPRAHGTEAFF
>once|TRBJ2-3|TRBV11-2
CASSATGRSDTQYF
>many|TRBJ1-5|TRBV6-5
CASSRDRGQGQPQHF
>few|TRBJ2-6|TRBV5-1
CASSLGHALLANVLTF
>NA|TRBJ2-3|TRBV4-1
CASSSPRVDTQYF
>many|TRBJ2-3|TRBV7-9
CASSGWRGGGTDTQYF
>many|TRBJ2-1|TRBV10-2
CASGLAENEQFF